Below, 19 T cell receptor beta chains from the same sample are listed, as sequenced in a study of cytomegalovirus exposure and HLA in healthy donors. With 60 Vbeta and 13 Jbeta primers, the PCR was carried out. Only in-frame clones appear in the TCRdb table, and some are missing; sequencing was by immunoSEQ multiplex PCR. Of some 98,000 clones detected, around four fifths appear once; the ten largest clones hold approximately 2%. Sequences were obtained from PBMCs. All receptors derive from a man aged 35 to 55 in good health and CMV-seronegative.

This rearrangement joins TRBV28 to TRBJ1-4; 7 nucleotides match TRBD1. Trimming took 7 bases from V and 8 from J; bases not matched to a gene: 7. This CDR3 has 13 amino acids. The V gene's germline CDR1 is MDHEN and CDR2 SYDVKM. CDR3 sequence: CASNPTGREKLFF. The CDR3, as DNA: TGTGCCAGCAACCCGACAGGGCGGGAAAAACTGTTTTTT. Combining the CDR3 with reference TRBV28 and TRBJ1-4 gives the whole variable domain DVKVTQSSRYLVKRTGEKVFLECVQDMDHENMFWYRQDPGLGLRLIYFSYDVKMKEKGDIPEGYSVSREKKERFSLILESASTNQTSMYLCASNPTGREKLFFGSGTQLSVL.

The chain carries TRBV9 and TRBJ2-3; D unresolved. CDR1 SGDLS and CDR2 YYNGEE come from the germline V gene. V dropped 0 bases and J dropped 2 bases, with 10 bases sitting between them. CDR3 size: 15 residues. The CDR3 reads CASSVALVPTDTQYF. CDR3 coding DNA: TGTGCCAGCAGCGTAGCGCTAGTTCCCACAGATACGCAGTATTTT.

In DNA form, the CDR3 reads TGTGCCAGCAGCCACGGCCAGGCTCAGCCCCAGCATTTT. This gives the protein CASSHGQAQPQHF. The V gene is TRBV7-2, the J gene TRBJ1-5; D not resolved. Germline CDR1 reads SGHTA; CDR2 reads FQGNSA. The CDR3 contains 13 residues. V was trimmed by 5 bases and J by 6 bases, leaving 11 bases between them.

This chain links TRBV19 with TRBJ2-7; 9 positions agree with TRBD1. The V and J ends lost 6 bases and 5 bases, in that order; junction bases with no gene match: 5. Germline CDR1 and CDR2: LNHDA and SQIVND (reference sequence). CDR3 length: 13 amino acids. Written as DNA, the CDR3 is TGTGCCAGTAGCCGGGACAGGGTGGACGAGCAGTACTTC. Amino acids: CASSRDRVDEQYF.

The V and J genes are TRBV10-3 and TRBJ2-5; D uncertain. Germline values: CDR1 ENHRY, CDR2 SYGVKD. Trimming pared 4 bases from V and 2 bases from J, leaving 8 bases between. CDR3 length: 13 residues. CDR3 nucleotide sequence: TGTGCCATCAGTGTGACACTTCAAGAGACCCAGTACTTC. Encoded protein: CAISVTLQETQYF.

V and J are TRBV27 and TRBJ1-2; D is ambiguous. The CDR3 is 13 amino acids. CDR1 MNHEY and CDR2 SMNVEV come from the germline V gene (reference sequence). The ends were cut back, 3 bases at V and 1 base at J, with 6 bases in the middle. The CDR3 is CASSFDFNYGYTF. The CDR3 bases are TGTGCCAGCAGTTTTGACTTTAACTATGGCTACACCTTC.

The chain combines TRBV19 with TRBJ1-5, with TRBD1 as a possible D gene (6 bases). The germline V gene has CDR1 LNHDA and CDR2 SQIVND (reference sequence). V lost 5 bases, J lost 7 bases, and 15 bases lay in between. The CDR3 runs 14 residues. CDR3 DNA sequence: TGTGCCAGTAGTTCTTCAGGGGCTCGACAGCCCCAGCATTTT. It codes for CASSSSGARQPQHF.

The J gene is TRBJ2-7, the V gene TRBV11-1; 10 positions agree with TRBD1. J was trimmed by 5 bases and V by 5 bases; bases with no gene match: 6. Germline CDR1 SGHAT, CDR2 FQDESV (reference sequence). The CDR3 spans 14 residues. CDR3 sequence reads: CASSRRQGADEQYF. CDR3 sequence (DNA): TGTGCCAGCAGCAGACGACAGGGGGCTGACGAGCAGTACTTC.

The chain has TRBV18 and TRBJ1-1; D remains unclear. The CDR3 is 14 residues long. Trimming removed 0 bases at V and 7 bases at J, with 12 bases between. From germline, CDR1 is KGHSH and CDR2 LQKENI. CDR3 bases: TGTGCCAGCTCACCACCGACGGGGATCGGTGAAGCTTTCTTT. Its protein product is CASSPPTGIGEAFF.

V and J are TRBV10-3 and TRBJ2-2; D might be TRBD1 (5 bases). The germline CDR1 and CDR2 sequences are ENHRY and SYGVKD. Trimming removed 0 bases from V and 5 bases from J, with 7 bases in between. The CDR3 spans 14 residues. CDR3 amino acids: CAISESPGTGELFF. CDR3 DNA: TGTGCCATCAGTGAGTCGCCAGGGACCGGGGAGCTGTTTTTT.

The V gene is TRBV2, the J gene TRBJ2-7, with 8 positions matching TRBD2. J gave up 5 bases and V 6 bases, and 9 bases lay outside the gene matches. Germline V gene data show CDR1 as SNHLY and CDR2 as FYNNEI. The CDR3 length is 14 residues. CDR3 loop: CASRARTGGDEQYF. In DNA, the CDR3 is TGTGCCAGCAGGGCACGAACGGGGGGGGACGAGCAGTACTTC.

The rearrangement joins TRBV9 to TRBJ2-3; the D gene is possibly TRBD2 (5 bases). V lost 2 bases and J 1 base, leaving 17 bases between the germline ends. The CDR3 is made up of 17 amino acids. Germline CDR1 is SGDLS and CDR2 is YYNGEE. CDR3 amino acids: CASSVTTLSSGTDTQYF. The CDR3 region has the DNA TGTGCCAGCAGCGTGACGACCTTGAGTAGCGGCACAGATACGCAGTATTTT.

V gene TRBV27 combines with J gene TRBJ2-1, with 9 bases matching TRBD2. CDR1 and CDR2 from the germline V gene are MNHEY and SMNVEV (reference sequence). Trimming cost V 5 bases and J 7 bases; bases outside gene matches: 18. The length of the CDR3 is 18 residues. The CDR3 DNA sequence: TGTGCCAGCAGTAAAGCGGGGGGACAAAACCGTTACGGGAATGAGCAGTTCTTC. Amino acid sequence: CASSKAGGQNRYGNEQFF.

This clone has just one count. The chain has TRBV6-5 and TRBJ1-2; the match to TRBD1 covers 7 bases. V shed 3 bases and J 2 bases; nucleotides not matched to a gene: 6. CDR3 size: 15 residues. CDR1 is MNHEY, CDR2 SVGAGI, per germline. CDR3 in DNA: TGTGCCAGCAGTTATTACGGGACAGACAACTATGGCTACACCTTC. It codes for CASSYYGTDNYGYTF.

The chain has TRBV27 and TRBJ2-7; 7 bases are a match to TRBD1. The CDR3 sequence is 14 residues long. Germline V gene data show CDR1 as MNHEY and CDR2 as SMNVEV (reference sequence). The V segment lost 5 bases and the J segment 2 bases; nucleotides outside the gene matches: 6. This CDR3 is CASSPTGPTYEQYF. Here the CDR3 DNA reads TGTGCCAGCAGTCCGACAGGGCCGACCTACGAGCAGTACTTC.

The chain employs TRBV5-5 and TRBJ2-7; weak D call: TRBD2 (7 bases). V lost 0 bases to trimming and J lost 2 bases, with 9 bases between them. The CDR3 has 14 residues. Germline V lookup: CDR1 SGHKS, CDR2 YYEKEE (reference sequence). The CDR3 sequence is CASSLEGGAYEQYF. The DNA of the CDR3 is TGTGCCAGCAGCTTGGAAGGGGGGGCCTACGAGCAGTACTTC.

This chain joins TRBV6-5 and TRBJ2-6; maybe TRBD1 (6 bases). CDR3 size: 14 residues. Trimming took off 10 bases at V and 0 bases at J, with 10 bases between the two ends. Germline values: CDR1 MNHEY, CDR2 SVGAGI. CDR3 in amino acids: CATSRGSGANVLTF. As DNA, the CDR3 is TGTGCCACCTCCAGGGGCTCTGGGGCCAACGTCCTGACTTTC.

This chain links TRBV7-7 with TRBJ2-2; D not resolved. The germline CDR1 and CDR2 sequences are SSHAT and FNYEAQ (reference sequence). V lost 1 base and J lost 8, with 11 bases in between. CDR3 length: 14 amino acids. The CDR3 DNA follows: TGTGCCAGCAGCTTAGACAGAGTCGCAGGGGAGCTGTTTTTT. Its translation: CASSLDRVAGELFF.

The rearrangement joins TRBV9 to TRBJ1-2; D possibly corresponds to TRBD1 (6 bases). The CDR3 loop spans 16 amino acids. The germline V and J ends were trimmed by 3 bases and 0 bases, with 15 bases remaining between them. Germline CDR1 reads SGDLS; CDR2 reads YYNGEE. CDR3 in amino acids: CASSAQTGIPNYGYTF. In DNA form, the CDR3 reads TGTGCCAGCAGCGCCCAGACAGGAATACCTAACTATGGCTACACCTTC.